This TCR beta chain appears in the sequencing data of a study of cytomegalovirus exposure and HLA in healthy donors. Points from the study as a whole: Later genetic work tied a missense DCLRE1C variant to beta-chain V and J trimming.

As to this clone: Its cognate antigen is unknown.

This PCR relied on a set of 60 Vbeta primers and 13 Jbeta primers. Clones were sequenced by immunoSEQ multiplex PCR, and TCRdb holds only the in-frame ones, with some missing. The sample consists of 91,000 or so clones, 60% to 85% of them appearing once. The sequence was collected from a young man in good health and CMV-seropositive. Material for sequencing was PBMCs.

CDR3: CASSIVATEAFF. The CDR3 bases are TGTGCCAGTAGTATAGTGGCCACTGAAGCTTTCTTT. The chain carries TRBV19 and TRBJ1-1, with no clear D. This CDR3 spans 12 amino acids. The germline CDR1 and CDR2 sequences are LNHDA and SQIVND (reference sequence). The V gene lost 1 base and the J gene lost 4 bases, with 4 bases spanning the gap. Full variable domain (remainder filled in from reference TRBV19 and TRBJ1-1): DGGITQSPKYLFRKEGQNVTLSCEQNLNHDAMYWYRQDPGQGLRLIYYSQIVNDFQKGDIAEGYSVSREKKESFPLTVTSAQKNPTAFYLCASSIVATEAFFGQGTRLTVV.